The clone carrying this T cell receptor beta chain was seen many times. The sample belongs to a study of T cells in Graves' hyperthyroidism and ophthalmopathy. Amplification of TCR beta CDR3 regions used RNA as the template. The TCR CDR3 was amplified in a first-round RT-PCR using the HTBI primer set. TCRdb fed the multiplex PCR reads into MiXCR, producing one record per CDR3 protein. This sample has about 580,000 distinct CDR3 sequences, with roughly 13% found just once. Newly diagnosed patients aged 18 to 65 had hyperthyroidism of under 2 months' duration. Not enrolled were patients with uncontrolled infection, other autoimmune disease, pregnancy or lactation. This CDR3 comprises 16 residues. Between the trimmed V and J ends, which lost 3 bases and 0 bases, there was a span of 15 bases.

This TCR was sampled from a woman aged 25 to 39 with Graves' hyperthyroidism that later progressed to Graves' ophthalmopathy. V gene TRBV6-7 combines with J gene TRBJ2-7; D is perhaps TRBD2 (6 bases). TRBV6-7 carries the ORF label, with uncertain function. The material sequenced was blood. Here the CDR3 DNA reads TGTGCCAGCAGTTATCGCGGAGGGTCCCGCTCCTACGAGCAGTACTTC. The encoded protein is CASSYRGGSRSYEQYF.